This T cell receptor beta chain derives from a study of T cell repertoires in cytomegalovirus infection. One entry per CDR3 protein results from TCRdb running MiXCR on the reads. This table holds around 800,000 distinct CDR3 sequences, around a third found once. V lost 0 bases and J 4 bases, leaving 11 bases between the germline ends. Germline values: CDR1 PRHDT, CDR2 FYEKMQ (reference sequence). The CDR3 covers 15 residues. A remark on this clonotype: Its antigen remains unknown.

Study-wide points: Dominating the ex vivo response were HLA-C-restricted CMV-specific TCR beta clonotypes.

The clonotype comes from a human donor in good health (CMV status not recorded). Some clones in this sample may be carry-over from other donors' samples. The chain uses TRBV13 and TRBJ2-3, with unresolved D. The input for sequencing was cultured CD8+ T cells from PBMCs, taken from culture after CMV antigen stimulation. This chain's CDR3 is CASSLGQIEADTQYF. CDR3 nucleotides: TGTGCCAGCAGCTTAGGCCAAATCGAGGCAGATACGCAGTATTTT.